This T cell receptor (beta chain) was documented in a study of T cells in Graves' hyperthyroidism and ophthalmopathy. Patients between 18 and 65 years old had hyperthyroidism, newly diagnosed and lasting under 2 months. This clonotype has just a few counts. Trimming left V 3 bases short and J 6 bases short, with 14 bases between. This CDR3 is built from 15 residues. Per germline, CDR1 SEHNR and CDR2 FQNEAQ (reference sequence). Amplification of TCR beta CDR3 regions used RNA as the template. Initially, a first-round RT-PCR of the TCR CDR3 employed the HTBI primer set. One entry per CDR3 protein results from TCRdb running MiXCR on the multiplex PCR reads. In the table there are approximately 430,000 distinct CDR3 sequences, about 15% of which are singletons.

The receptor's source is a woman aged 18 to 35 with Graves' hyperthyroidism. Sequenced sample: blood. The V gene is TRBV7-9, the J gene TRBJ1-4, with D maybe TRBD1 (6 bases). The CDR3 DNA follows: TGTGCCAGCAGCTTCTGGACAGCTACCCATGAAAAACTGTTTTTT. Its translation is CASSFWTATHEKLFF.